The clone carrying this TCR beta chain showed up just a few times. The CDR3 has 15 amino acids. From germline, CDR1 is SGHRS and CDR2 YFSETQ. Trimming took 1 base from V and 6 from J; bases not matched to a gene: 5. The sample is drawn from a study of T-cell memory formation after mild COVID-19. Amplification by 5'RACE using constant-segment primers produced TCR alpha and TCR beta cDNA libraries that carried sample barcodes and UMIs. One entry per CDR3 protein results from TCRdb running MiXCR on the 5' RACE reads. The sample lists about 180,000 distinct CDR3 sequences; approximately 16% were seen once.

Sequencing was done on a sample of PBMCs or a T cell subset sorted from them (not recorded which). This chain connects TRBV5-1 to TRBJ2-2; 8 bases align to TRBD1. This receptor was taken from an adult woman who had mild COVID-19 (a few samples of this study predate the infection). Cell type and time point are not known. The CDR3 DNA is TGCGCCAGCAGCTTGCAGACAGGGGAAGCCGGGGAGCTGTTTTTT. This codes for CASSLQTGEAGELFF.